The clone carrying this T cell receptor beta chain was found a few times. Its specificity is not known. This sample is drawn from a study of tissue T cells after allogeneic stem cell transplantation. Whole-study context: Pathologist H&E review favored samples with visible lymphocytes for sequencing among multiple samples. Study-wide findings and caveats: Tissue-detected TCR repertoire was only partly captured by blood and spleen T cells. TCR repertoires tracked anatomic similarity, regardless of disease or transplant status. Which tissue TCRs were alloreactive or antigen-specific was not determined. Some clones might be persisting host cells.

This table comes from immunoSEQ multiplex PCR, and its TCRdb copy is limited to in-frame clones, with some not included. The data contain about 10,000 clones, more than 50% of them seen just once; the ten biggest clones take up roughly 9.6%. Germline loops: CDR1 SGHRS, CDR2 YFSETQ. The CDR3 covers 14 residues. Trimming removed 4 bases from V and 7 bases from J; junction bases left unmatched: 3. The V gene is TRBV5-1, the J gene TRBJ2-3; 13 nucleotides match TRBD2. The clonotype was recovered from a woman between 18 and 49 years old with breast cancer. Material: tissue from the jejunum, obtained at autopsy. CDR3 sequence reads: CASSGTSGTYTQYF. In DNA form, the CDR3 reads TGCGCCAGCAGCGGGACTAGCGGGACATATACGCAGTATTTT.